Sequencing of this T cell receptor (beta chain) was carried out in a study of blood T cells in healthy people across ages. The study, taken as a whole, reports: The study lacked donor CMV status, which possibly confounded expanded clonotype changes. Per million T cells, TCR beta diversity dropped about linearly as age rose. Greater diversity and more naive CD4+ cells were seen in long-lived donors than in aged donors.

Researchers report isolating at least 6.5 million PBMCs per sample. This clonotype came up once. The antigen remains unidentified. Primers used in a second PCR of roughly 6 to 11 cycles were a sample-barcoded 5' primer and a J-beta primer mix. TCRdb reprocessed the 5' RACE reads via MiXCR and lists one record per CDR3 protein. Of 550,000 to 600,000 distinct CDR3 sequences listed, around half are singletons. The V gene's germline CDR1 is LGHDT and CDR2 YNNKEL (reference sequence). Trimming cost V 5 bases and J 4 bases, with 14 bases left between them. The CDR3 is 14 amino acids. The receptor was isolated from an elderly man in good health. Sequencing was done on a sample of blood. J is TRBJ2-5 and V is TRBV3-1, with D perhaps matching TRBD2 (6 bases). The CDR3 loop reads CASSDLGGVETQYF. Written as DNA, the CDR3 is TGTGCCAGCAGCGACCTCGGGGGTGTAGAGACCCAGTACTTC.